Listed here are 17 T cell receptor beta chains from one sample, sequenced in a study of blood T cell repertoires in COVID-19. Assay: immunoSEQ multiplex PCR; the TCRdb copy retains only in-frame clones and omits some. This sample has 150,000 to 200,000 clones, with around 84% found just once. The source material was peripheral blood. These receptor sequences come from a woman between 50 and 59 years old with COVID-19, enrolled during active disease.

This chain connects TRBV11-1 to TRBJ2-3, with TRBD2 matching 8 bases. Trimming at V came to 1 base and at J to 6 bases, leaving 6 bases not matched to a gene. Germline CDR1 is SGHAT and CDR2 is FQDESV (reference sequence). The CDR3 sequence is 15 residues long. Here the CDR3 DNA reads TGTGCCAGCAGCTTAGTCGGTGGCGGGGGGGATACGCAGTATTTT. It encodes CASSLVGGGGDTQYF.

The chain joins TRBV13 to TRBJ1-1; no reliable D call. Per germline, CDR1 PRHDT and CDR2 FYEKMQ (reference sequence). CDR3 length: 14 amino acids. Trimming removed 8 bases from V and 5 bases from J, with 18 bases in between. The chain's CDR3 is CASGEGFGKTEAFF. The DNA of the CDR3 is TGTGCCAGCGGAGAGGGCTTTGGGAAAACTGAAGCTTTCTTT.

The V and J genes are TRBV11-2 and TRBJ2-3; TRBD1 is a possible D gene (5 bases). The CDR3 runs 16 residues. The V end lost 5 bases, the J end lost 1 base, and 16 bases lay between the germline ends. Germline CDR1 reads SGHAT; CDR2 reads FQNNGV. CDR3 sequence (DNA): TGTGCCAGCAGCACTATAAAAGGGGTGCGCACAGATACGCAGTATTTT. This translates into CASSTIKGVRTDTQYF.

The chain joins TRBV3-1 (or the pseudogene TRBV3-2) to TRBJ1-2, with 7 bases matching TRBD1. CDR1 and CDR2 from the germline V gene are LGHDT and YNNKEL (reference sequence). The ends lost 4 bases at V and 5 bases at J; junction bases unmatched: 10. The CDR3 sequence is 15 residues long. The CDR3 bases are TGTGCCAGCAGCCTTAGACAGGGTATAGGGTATGGCTACACCTTC. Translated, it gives CASSLRQGIGYGYTF.

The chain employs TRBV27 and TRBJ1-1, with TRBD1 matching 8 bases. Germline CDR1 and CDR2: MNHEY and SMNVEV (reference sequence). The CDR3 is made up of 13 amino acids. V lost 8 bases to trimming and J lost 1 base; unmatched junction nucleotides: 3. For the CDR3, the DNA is TGTGCCAGCCGACAGGGGTGGAACACTGAAGCTTTCTTT. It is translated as CASRQGWNTEAFF.

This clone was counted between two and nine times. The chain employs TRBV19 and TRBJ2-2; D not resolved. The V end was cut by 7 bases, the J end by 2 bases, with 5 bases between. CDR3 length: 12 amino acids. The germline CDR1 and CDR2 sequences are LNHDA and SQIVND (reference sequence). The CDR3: CASIKNTGELFF. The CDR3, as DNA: TGTGCCAGTATCAAAAACACCGGGGAGCTGTTTTTT.

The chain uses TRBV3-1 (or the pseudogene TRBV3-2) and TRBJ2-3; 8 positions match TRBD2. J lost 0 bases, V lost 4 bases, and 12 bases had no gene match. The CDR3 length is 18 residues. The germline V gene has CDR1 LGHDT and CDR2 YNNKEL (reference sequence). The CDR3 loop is CASSPGLAGGQSTDTQYF. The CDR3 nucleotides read TGTGCCAGCAGCCCCGGGTTGGCGGGGGGCCAAAGCACAGATACGCAGTATTTT.

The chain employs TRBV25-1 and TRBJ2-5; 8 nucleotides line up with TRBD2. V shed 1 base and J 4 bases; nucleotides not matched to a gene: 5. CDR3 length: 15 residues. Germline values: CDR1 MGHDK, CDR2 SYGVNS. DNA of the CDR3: TGTGCCAGCAGTGAATCGGGAGGGGCCACAGAGACCCAGTACTTC. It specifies CASSESGGATETQYF.

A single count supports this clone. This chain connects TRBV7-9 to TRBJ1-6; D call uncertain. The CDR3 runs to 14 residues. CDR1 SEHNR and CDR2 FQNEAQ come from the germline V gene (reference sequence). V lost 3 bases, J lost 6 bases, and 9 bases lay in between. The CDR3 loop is CASSLWQVNSPLHF. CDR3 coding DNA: TGTGCCAGCAGCTTGTGGCAGGTTAATTCACCCCTCCACTTT.

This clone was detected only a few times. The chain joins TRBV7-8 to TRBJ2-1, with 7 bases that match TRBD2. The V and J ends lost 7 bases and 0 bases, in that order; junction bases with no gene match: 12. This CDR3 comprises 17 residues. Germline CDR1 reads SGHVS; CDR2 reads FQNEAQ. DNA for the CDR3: TGTGCCAGCACCAGCCGGCCGGGCGGGGGCTCCTACAATGAGCAGTTCTTC. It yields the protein CASTSRPGGGSYNEQFF.

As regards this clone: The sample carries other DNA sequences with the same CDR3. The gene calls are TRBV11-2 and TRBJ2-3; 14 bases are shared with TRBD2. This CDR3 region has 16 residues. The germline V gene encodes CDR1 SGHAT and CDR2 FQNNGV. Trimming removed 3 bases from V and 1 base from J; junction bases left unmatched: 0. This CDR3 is CASSLGLAGGTDTQYF. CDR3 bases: TGTGCCAGCAGCTTGGGACTAGCGGGGGGCACAGATACGCAGTATTTT.

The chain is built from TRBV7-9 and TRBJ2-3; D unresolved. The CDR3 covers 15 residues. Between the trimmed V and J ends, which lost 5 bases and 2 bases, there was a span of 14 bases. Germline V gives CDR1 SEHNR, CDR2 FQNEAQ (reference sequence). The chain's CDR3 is CASSHMSEPTDTQYF. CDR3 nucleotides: TGTGCCAGCAGCCATATGAGCGAGCCCACAGATACGCAGTATTTT.

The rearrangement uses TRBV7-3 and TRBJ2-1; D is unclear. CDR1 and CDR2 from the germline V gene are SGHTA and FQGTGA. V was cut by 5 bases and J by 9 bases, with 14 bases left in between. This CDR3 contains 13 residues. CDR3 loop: CASSPTYAGEQFF. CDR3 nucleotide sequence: TGTGCCAGCAGCCCCACGTACGCCGGTGAGCAGTTCTTC.

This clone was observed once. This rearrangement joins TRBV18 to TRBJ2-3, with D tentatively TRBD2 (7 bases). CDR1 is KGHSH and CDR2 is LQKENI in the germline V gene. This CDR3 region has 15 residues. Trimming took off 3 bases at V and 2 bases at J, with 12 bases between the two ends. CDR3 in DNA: TGTGCCAGCTCACCGAGGGGGGGTTACACAGATACGCAGTATTTT. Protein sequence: CASSPRGGYTDTQYF.

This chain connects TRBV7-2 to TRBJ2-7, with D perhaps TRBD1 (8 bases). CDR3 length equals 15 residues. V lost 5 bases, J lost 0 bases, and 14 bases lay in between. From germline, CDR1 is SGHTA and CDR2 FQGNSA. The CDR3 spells CASSATGEGSYEQYF. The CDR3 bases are TGTGCCAGCAGCGCGACAGGGGAGGGCTCCTACGAGCAGTACTTC.

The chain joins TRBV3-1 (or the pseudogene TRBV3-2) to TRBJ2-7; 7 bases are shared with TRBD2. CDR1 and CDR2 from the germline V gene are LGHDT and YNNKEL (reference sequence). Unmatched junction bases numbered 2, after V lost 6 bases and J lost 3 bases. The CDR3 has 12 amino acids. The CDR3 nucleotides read TGTGCCAGCAGTGGGGGGGGCTACGAGCAGTACTTC. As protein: CASSGGGYEQYF.

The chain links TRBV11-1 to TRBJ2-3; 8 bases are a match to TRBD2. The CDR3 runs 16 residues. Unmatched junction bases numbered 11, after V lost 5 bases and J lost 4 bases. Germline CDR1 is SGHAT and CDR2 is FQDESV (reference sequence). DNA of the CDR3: TGTGCCAGCAGCCAGGGGACTAGTTCTTACCCAGATACGCAGTATTTT. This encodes CASSQGTSSYPDTQYF.